The 14 T cell receptor beta chains below all came from one sample that was sequenced in a study of CD8 T cells in Susac syndrome. RNA in amounts of about 0.5 to 1 ug was reverse transcribed with random hexamers. TCRdb re-called the immunoSEQ multiplex PCR reads through MiXCR, storing one row per CDR3 protein. The data show 150,000 to 200,000 distinct CDR3 sequences, around 96% seen once. Source material: CD8+ T cells from PBMCs. Source of these receptors: a human donor with multiple sclerosis.

This chain links TRBV24-1 with TRBJ2-1; D unresolved. Trimming pared 1 base from V and 5 bases from J, leaving 5 bases between. The CDR3 runs 13 residues. In germline, CDR1 is KGHDR, CDR2 SFDVKD. The CDR3 nucleotides read TGTGCCACCAGTGATTTTGGGGACAATGAGCAGTTCTTC. This translates into CATSDFGDNEQFF.

J is TRBJ2-5 and V is TRBV27, with 9 positions matching TRBD1. The CDR3 is 15 residues long. The germline V gene encodes CDR1 MNHEY and CDR2 SMNVEV (reference sequence). The trim removed 2 bases at V and 5 bases at J, leaving 6 bases unmatched. The DNA for the CDR3 is TGTGCCAGCAGTTTAAGCGGTGGGACAGGGGAGACCCAGTACTTC. It specifies CASSLSGGTGETQYF.

This clonotype was counted once. The chain combines TRBV2 with TRBJ1-1; D is uncertain. Trimming removed 7 bases at V and 0 bases at J, with 3 bases between. Germline CDR1 is SNHLY and CDR2 is FYNNEI. CDR3 length: 11 amino acids. The CDR3 loop reads CASMLNTEAFF. The CDR3 coding sequence is TGTGCCAGCATGCTGAACACTGAAGCTTTCTTT.

This sequence joins TRBV12-3 or TRBV12-4 and TRBJ2-1; D uncertain. The length of the CDR3 is 12 residues. The germline V and J ends were trimmed by 1 base and 8 bases, with 6 bases remaining between them. The CDR3 nucleotides read TGTGCCAGCAGTTTAGGCCGGGATGAGCAGTTCTTC. This gives the protein CASSLGRDEQFF.

In DNA, the CDR3 is TGCAGCGTTGAAGGTTCGGGGGACCTCTCCTACAATGAGCAGTTCTTC. Its translation is CSVEGSGDLSYNEQFF. V is TRBV29-1 and J is TRBJ2-1, with D possibly matching TRBD2 (6 bases). This CDR3 has 16 residues. Germline values: CDR1 SQVTM, CDR2 ANQGSEA. V was shortened by 1 base and J by 0 bases, with 13 bases between the two germline ends.

J is TRBJ2-5 and V is TRBV3-1, with D perhaps TRBD1 or TRBD2 (5 bases each). Per the germline V gene, CDR1 is LGHDT and CDR2 is YNNKEL (reference sequence). The CDR3 has 14 amino acids. The V end was cut by 4 bases, the J end by 3 bases, with 12 bases between. This CDR3 reads CASSREGLEETQYF. In nucleotides, the CDR3 is TGTGCCAGCAGCCGCGAGGGGCTGGAAGAGACCCAGTACTTC.

The chain carries TRBV25-1 and TRBJ2-3; no firm D call. CDR3 length: 13 amino acids. Trimming took 4 bases from V and 3 from J, leaving 8 bases between them. Germline V gives CDR1 MGHDK, CDR2 SYGVNS. The CDR3 loop reads CASSVTRTDTQYF. In nucleotides, the CDR3 is TGTGCCAGCAGTGTGACTCGAACAGATACGCAGTATTTT. Filled out from reference TRBV25-1 and TRBJ2-3, the complete variable domain reads EADIYQTPRYLVIGTGKKITLECSQTMGHDKMYWYQQDPGMELHLIHYSYGVNSTEKGDLSSESTVSRIRTEHFPLTLESARPSHTSQYLCASSVTRTDTQYFGPGTRLTVL.

J is TRBJ1-5 and V is TRBV20-1; a possible D gene is TRBD1 (5 bases). There are 17 residues in the CDR3. The germline V gene encodes CDR1 DFQATT and CDR2 SNEGSKA (reference sequence). The CDR3 DNA reads as TGCAGACTTGGGGGACTCCACGACTCGTGGAGCAATCAGCCCCAGCATTTT. Amino acids: CRLGGLHDSWSNQPQHF.

The chain combines TRBV5-1 with TRBJ2-5, with 9 bases fitting TRBD1. The CDR3 length is 15 residues. Losses at the gene ends were 3 bases for V and 4 bases for J; bases not matched to a gene: 7. Germline V gives CDR1 SGHRS, CDR2 YFSETQ. This CDR3 is CASSSRQGERETQYF. In DNA form, the CDR3 reads TGCGCCAGCAGCTCTCGACAGGGGGAGCGAGAGACCCAGTACTTC. The full variable domain, its missing parts supplied by reference TRBV5-1 and TRBJ2-5, is KAGVTQTPRYLIKTRGQQVTLSCSPISGHRSVSWYQQTPGQGLQFLFEYFSETQRNKGNFPGRFSGRQFSNSRSEMNVSTLELGDSALYLCASSSRQGERETQYFGPGTRLLVL.

This clonotype was counted once. The chain joins TRBV2 to TRBJ2-7, with 10 bases aligning to TRBD1. In germline, CDR1 is SNHLY, CDR2 FYNNEI. CDR3 length: 14 amino acids. V shed 4 bases and J 5 bases; nucleotides not matched to a gene: 5. This CDR3 reads CASSALGTGDEQYF. Written as DNA, the CDR3 is TGTGCCAGCAGTGCTCTCGGGACAGGGGACGAGCAGTACTTC. Full variable domain (missing parts from reference TRBV2 and TRBJ2-7): EPEVTQTPSHQVTQMGQEVILRCVPISNHLYFYWYRQILGQKVEFLVSFYNNEISEKSEIFDDQFSVERPDGSNFTLKIRSTKLEDSAMYFCASSALGTGDEQYFGPGTRLTVT.

The chain combines TRBV20-1 with TRBJ1-1; weak D call: TRBD1 (5 bases). Germline lookup yields CDR1 DFQATT and CDR2 SNEGSKA (reference sequence). The CDR3 is 11 residues long. Trimming stripped 2 bases from V and 10 bases from J, with 11 bases between. CDR3 in amino acids: CSARPGQGAFF. The CDR3 DNA is TGCAGTGCTAGACCAGGCCAGGGAGCTTTCTTT.

CDR3 region: CASSLETGPSSYEQYF. CDR3 nucleotide sequence: TGTGCCAGCAGCTTGGAGACAGGACCCTCCTCCTACGAGCAGTACTTC. The chain couples TRBV5-6 to TRBJ2-7; weak D call: TRBD1 (6 bases). The germline V gene encodes CDR1 SGHDT and CDR2 YYEEEE. The CDR3 loop spans 16 amino acids. The ends were cut back, 0 bases at V and 0 bases at J, with 13 bases in the middle. Full variable domain (missing parts from reference TRBV5-6 and TRBJ2-7): DAGVTQSPTHLIKTRGQQVTLRCSPKSGHDTVSWYQQALGQGPQFIFQYYEEEERQRGNFPDRFSGHQFPNYSSELNVNALLLGDSALYLCASSLETGPSSYEQYFGPGTRLTVT.

CDR3 amino acids: CASSLFGGVRTDTQYF. The CDR3 region has the DNA TGTGCCAGCAGTTTATTCGGGGGGGTGAGGACAGATACGCAGTATTTT. The rearrangement uses TRBV27 and TRBJ2-3; TRBD2 matches at 8 bases. V lost 1 base to trimming and J lost 3 bases; unmatched junction nucleotides: 6. Germline V gene data show CDR1 as MNHEY and CDR2 as SMNVEV (reference sequence). The length of the CDR3 is 16 residues.

This sequence joins TRBV29-1 and TRBJ1-2; D unresolved. Per germline, CDR1 SQVTM and CDR2 ANQGSEA. The V and J ends lost 6 bases and 1 base respectively, with 12 bases between them. The CDR3 is 13 amino acids. CDR3 sequence: CSVKDPINYGYTF. For the CDR3, the DNA is TGCAGCGTAAAGGACCCTATTAACTATGGCTACACCTTC.